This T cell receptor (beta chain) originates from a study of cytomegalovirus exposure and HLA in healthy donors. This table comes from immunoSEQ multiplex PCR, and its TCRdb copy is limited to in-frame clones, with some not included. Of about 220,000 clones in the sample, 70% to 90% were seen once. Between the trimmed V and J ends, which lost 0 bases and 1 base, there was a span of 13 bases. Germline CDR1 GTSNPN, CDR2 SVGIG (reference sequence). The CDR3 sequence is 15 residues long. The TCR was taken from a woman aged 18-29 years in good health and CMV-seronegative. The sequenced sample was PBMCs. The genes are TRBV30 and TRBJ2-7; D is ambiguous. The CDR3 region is CAWSVRPTGSYEQYF. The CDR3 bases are TGTGCCTGGAGTGTACGTCCAACGGGTTCCTACGAGCAGTACTTC.